This T cell receptor (beta chain) was retrieved from a study of blood T cell repertoires in COVID-19. Overall study context: The study drew acute and convalescent COVID-19 samples from the United States, Italy and Spain. Nucleic acid was either cDNA or gDNA, and it came from T cells, B-cell-depleted T cells, or PBMCs.

In the original workflow: Amplifying reference gene primers gave estimates of nucleated cell counts. The repertoire was sequenced with immunoSEQ multiplex PCR; TCRdb's copy has only in-frame clones and lacks some. D and trimming were read from the DNA, whereas the V and J calls and clone size are those reported in that table. The repertoire holds 55,000 to 80,000 clones, with approximately 89% as singletons. J lost 7 bases, V lost 6 bases, and 14 bases had no gene match. The CDR3 contains 15 residues. CDR1 is MNHEY, CDR2 SVGAGI, per germline. The genes are TRBV6-5 and TRBJ1-2; 7 bases align to TRBD1. Sequences were obtained from peripheral blood. This TCR derives from a human donor in a cohort sampled during active COVID-19. CDR3: CASSALYRTGRGYTF. The CDR3 DNA is TGTGCCAGCAGCGCCCTCTACAGGACAGGTCGTGGCTACACCTTC.